Each of the 28 T cell receptor beta chains below was sequenced from the same sample in a study of blood T cell repertoires in COVID-19 (TCRdb year 2020). Library preparation used the immunoSEQ multiplex PCR assay. TCRdb stores this immuneACCESS table with in-frame sequences only. Part of the clones is absent; in the studies checked, under half of the shortfall reflects unresolved V genes, and no reason is known for the rest. For this sample the table gives fewer than 80,000 clones, of which roughly 90% were detected only once. In total, the top ten clones hold around 5.3% of the sample. Sequencing input: peripheral blood. Receptors originate from a man aged 50 or older with acute or convalescent COVID-19.

This clone was detected once. The gene calls are TRBV18 and TRBJ2-1, with 8 bases identical to TRBD1. The germline V gene has CDR1 KGHSH and CDR2 LQKENI. The ends lost 1 base at V and 5 bases at J; junction bases unmatched: 7. The CDR3 loop spans 16 amino acids. This CDR3 reads CASSPQVGQGNNEQFF. As DNA, the CDR3 is TGTGCCAGCTCACCACAAGTTGGACAGGGCAACAATGAGCAGTTCTTC.

CDR3 sequence: CASSGQGSSYNSPLHF. The CDR3 DNA reads as TGTGCCAGCAGTGGACAGGGTAGCTCCTATAATTCACCCCTCCACTTT. The rearrangement links TRBV6-2 or TRBV6-3 to TRBJ1-6; TRBD1 aligns across 8 bases. Germline trimming cut 5 bases from V and 0 bases from J; bases unmatched to any gene: 3. Per the germline V gene, CDR1 is MNHEY and CDR2 is SVGEGT. CDR3 length: 16 amino acids.

The rearrangement joins TRBV6-5 to TRBJ1-5, with a tentative D call TRBD1 (6 bases). Deletions cut 7 bases from V and 0 bases from J, with 10 bases between. Germline V gene data show CDR1 as MNHEY and CDR2 as SVGAGI. The CDR3 is 14 amino acids. CDR3 protein: CASTGTHSNQPQHF. The CDR3, as DNA: TGTGCCAGCACCGGGACACATAGCAATCAGCCCCAGCATTTT.

DNA for the CDR3: TGTGCCAGTACGGAGGATGGCAATCAGCCCCAGCATTTT. Protein product: CASTEDGNQPQHF. The rearrangement joins TRBV19 to TRBJ1-5; D is ambiguous. CDR1 is LNHDA, CDR2 SQIVND, per germline (reference sequence). There are 13 residues in the CDR3. V was shortened by 7 bases and J by 2 bases, with 9 bases between the two germline ends. Supplemented by reference TRBV19 and TRBJ1-5, the full variable domain reads DGGITQSPKYLFRKEGQNVTLSCEQNLNHDAMYWYRQDPGQGLRLIYYSQIVNDFQKGDIAEGYSVSREKKESFPLTVTSAQKNPTAFYLCASTEDGNQPQHFGDGTRLSIL.

The chain employs TRBV5-8 and TRBJ1-3; possibly TRBD1 for D (5 bases). This CDR3 is built from 15 residues. The V end lost 4 bases, the J end lost 0 bases, and 11 bases lay between the germline ends. Germline V gene sequence: CDR1 SGHTS, CDR2 YDEGEE. Here the CDR3 DNA reads TGTGCCAGCAGCCCCGGACAAACCTCTGGAAACACCATATATTTT. Encoded protein: CASSPGQTSGNTIYF. Drawing the rest from reference TRBV5-8 and TRBJ1-3, the complete variable domain is EAGVTQSPTHLIKTRGQQATLRCSPISGHTSVYWYQQALGLGLQFLLWYDEGEERNRGNFPPRFSGRQFPNYSSELNVNALELEDSALYLCASSPGQTSGNTIYFGEGSWLTVV.

J is TRBJ2-1 and V is TRBV12-5, with 9 positions matching TRBD2. This CDR3 region has 16 residues. Germline V gene sequence: CDR1 LGHNT, CDR2 FRNRAP. The V gene end was trimmed by 4 bases and the J gene end by 9 bases; junction bases not matched to a gene: 13. DNA for the CDR3: TGTGCTAGTGGTTCCCCCTCTCTAGCGGGATTTGGTGAGCAGTTCTTC. This sequence encodes CASGSPSLAGFGEQFF.

This sequence joins TRBV27 and TRBJ1-2; 7 bases are shared with TRBD1. V lost 5 bases to trimming and J lost 8 bases; unmatched junction nucleotides: 11. CDR1 MNHEY and CDR2 SMNVEV come from the germline V gene (reference sequence). The CDR3 contains 14 residues. CDR3 bases: TGTGCCAGCAGTCCCTGGGACAGCTTAACAGGCTACACCTTC. This sequence encodes CASSPWDSLTGYTF.

The chain combines TRBV5-1 with TRBJ2-7; TRBD1 is a possible D gene (6 bases). The CDR3 loop spans 13 amino acids. Germline CDR1 is SGHRS and CDR2 is YFSETQ. V was trimmed by 3 bases and J by 3 bases, leaving 10 bases between them. CDR3 sequence (DNA): TGCGCCAGCAGCTCGCTGGACAGCTACGAGCAGTACTTC. This gives the protein CASSSLDSYEQYF.

V is TRBV12-3 or TRBV12-4 and J is TRBJ2-2; 8 nucleotides align to TRBD1. Trimming cost V 5 bases and J 7 bases; bases outside gene matches: 3. This CDR3 spans 13 amino acids. DNA of the CDR3: TGTGCCAGCAGTACAGGGGGTAGCGGGGAGCTGTTTTTT. Encoded protein: CASSTGGSGELFF.

The chain couples TRBV19 to TRBJ2-1; 9 bases map to TRBD2. V trimming: 3 bases; J trimming: 8 bases; junction bases outside the gene matches: 11. Germline-derived CDR1 and CDR2 are LNHDA and SQIVND (reference sequence). CDR3 length: 16 amino acids. CDR3 amino acids: CASSMSALAGRYEQFF. The CDR3 region has the DNA TGTGCCAGTAGTATGTCGGCGCTAGCGGGACGCTATGAGCAGTTCTTC.

This clone has a handful of counts. The chain links TRBV9 to TRBJ1-2, with no clear D. V lost 4 bases, J lost 2 bases, and 18 bases lay in between. This CDR3 contains 16 residues. The germline V gene has CDR1 SGDLS and CDR2 YYNGEE. The CDR3 reads CASSTGNDRFNYGYTF. Here the CDR3 DNA reads TGTGCCAGCAGCACTGGTAATGATCGATTCAACTATGGCTACACCTTC.

CDR3 DNA sequence: TGTGCCACCAGTGATCGCCATAGACAGGGAAGTTATGGCTACACCTTC. It specifies CATSDRHRQGSYGYTF. This sequence joins TRBV24-1 and TRBJ1-2; TRBD1 matches at 7 bases. Trimming took 3 bases from V and 5 from J; bases not matched to a gene: 11. This CDR3 is built from 16 residues. Looked up from germline, CDR1 is KGHDR and CDR2 is SFDVKD.

The chain recombines TRBV5-4 with TRBJ1-1, with D tentatively TRBD1 (6 bases). Germline assignment: CDR1 SGHNT and CDR2 YYREEE (reference sequence). The CDR3 contains 13 residues. V was cut by 4 bases and J by 5 bases, with 12 bases left in between. CDR3 amino acids: CASSIQRGTEAFF. In DNA form, the CDR3 reads TGTGCCAGCAGCATTCAAAGGGGGACTGAAGCTTTCTTT.

This chain links TRBV19 with TRBJ1-5; D gene ambiguous. This CDR3 region has 15 residues. V was pared by 3 bases and J by 0 bases, with 9 bases between. CDR1 and CDR2 from the germline V gene are LNHDA and SQIVND (reference sequence). The CDR3 reads CASSMRELSNQPQHF. As DNA, the CDR3 is TGTGCCAGTAGTATGAGGGAACTTAGCAATCAGCCCCAGCATTTT. Variable domain in full (rest from reference TRBV19 and TRBJ1-5): DGGITQSPKYLFRKEGQNVTLSCEQNLNHDAMYWYRQDPGQGLRLIYYSQIVNDFQKGDIAEGYSVSREKKESFPLTVTSAQKNPTAFYLCASSMRELSNQPQHFGDGTRLSIL.

The rearrangement links TRBV6-6 to TRBJ2-1; 10 nucleotides match TRBD1. V lost 5 bases and J lost 8; bases outside the gene matches: 6. This CDR3 has 14 residues. The germline V gene encodes CDR1 MNHNY and CDR2 SVGAGI (reference sequence). CDR3 DNA: TGTGCCAGCAGTACCCGGGACAGGGGTTATGAGCAGTTCTTC. The encoded protein is CASSTRDRGYEQFF.

In nucleotides, the CDR3 is TGCACCAGTTGGGGGCTAGCGGGGAACAATGAGCAGTTCTTC. Residues: CTSWGLAGNNEQFF. The rearrangement links TRBV1 to TRBJ2-1; the table gives TRBD2 as D, unverified against the DNA. TRBV1 is termed a pseudogene. CDR3 size: 14 residues.

This chain links TRBV11-3 with TRBJ2-7; 7 nucleotides align to TRBD1. This CDR3 is built from 17 residues. With V trimmed by 5 bases and J by 0 bases, 13 bases remained unmatched. Per germline, CDR1 SGHNT and CDR2 YENEEA. The chain's CDR3 is CASSPNRQGYSSYEQYF. Here the CDR3 DNA reads TGTGCCAGCAGCCCGAACCGACAGGGCTATAGCTCCTACGAGCAGTACTTC.

The J gene is TRBJ1-4, the V gene TRBV19; 9 bases line up with TRBD1. Trimming took 5 bases from V and 5 from J; bases not matched to a gene: 3. The germline V gene has CDR1 LNHDA and CDR2 SQIVND (reference sequence). The CDR3 length is 14 residues. The CDR3 is CASSSTGGNEKLFF. DNA of the CDR3: TGTGCCAGTAGTTCGACAGGGGGGAATGAAAAACTGTTTTTT. Full variable domain (outside the CDR3, taken from reference TRBV19 and TRBJ1-4): DGGITQSPKYLFRKEGQNVTLSCEQNLNHDAMYWYRQDPGQGLRLIYYSQIVNDFQKGDIAEGYSVSREKKESFPLTVTSAQKNPTAFYLCASSSTGGNEKLFFGSGTQLSVL.

V gene TRBV19 combines with J gene TRBJ2-5, with TRBD2 identical over 9 bases. V lost 1 base, J lost 5 bases, and 8 bases stayed unmatched. The germline gives CDR1 LNHDA, CDR2 SQIVND (reference sequence). This CDR3 region has 16 residues. CDR3 DNA: TGTGCCAGTAGTATAGGGAGTAGCGGGAGAGGTGAGACCCAGTACTTC. Protein sequence: CASSIGSSGRGETQYF.

CDR3 sequence: CASSLGNRGAFF. CDR3 nucleotides: TGTGCCAGCAGCTTAGGAAACAGGGGAGCTTTCTTT. This chain connects TRBV13 to TRBJ1-1, with 7 bases lining up with TRBD1. This CDR3 is 12 amino acids long. The germline V gene has CDR1 PRHDT and CDR2 FYEKMQ (reference sequence). V lost 0 bases, J lost 10 bases, and 2 bases stayed unmatched.

In its sample, this clone was seen many times. The V and J genes are TRBV15 and TRBJ2-1; TRBD1 matches at 10 bases. V lost 7 bases, J lost 4 bases, and 7 bases stayed unmatched. Germline-derived CDR1 and CDR2 are LNHNV and YYDKDF (reference sequence). The CDR3 extends over 15 amino acids. The CDR3 is CATNPDRGLYNEQFF. CDR3 coding DNA: TGTGCCACCAATCCGGACAGGGGGTTATACAATGAGCAGTTCTTC.

The rearrangement uses TRBV24-1 and TRBJ2-1, with 10 bases that match TRBD1. V lost 4 bases to trimming and J lost 2 bases; unmatched junction nucleotides: 7. The CDR3 extends over 17 amino acids. Germline CDR1 is KGHDR and CDR2 is SFDVKD. CDR3 bases: TGTGCCACCAGTGAGGGGGGACAGGGGAGAACCTACAATGAGCAGTTCTTC. Protein product: CATSEGGQGRTYNEQFF.

The chain has TRBV7-2 and TRBJ2-5, with 9 bases lining up with TRBD1. The CDR3 loop spans 14 amino acids. Germline V gene data show CDR1 as SGHTA and CDR2 as FQGNSA. V shed 4 bases and J 4 bases; nucleotides not matched to a gene: 4. In nucleotides, the CDR3 is TGTGCCAGCAGCTACCAGACAGGGGGAGAGACCCAGTACTTC. Protein product: CASSYQTGGETQYF.

The V gene is TRBV10-2, the J gene TRBJ2-1, with 9 bases matching TRBD1. Germline values: CDR1 WSHSY, CDR2 SAAADI. The CDR3 spans 14 residues. With V trimmed by 6 bases and J by 9 bases, 9 bases remained unmatched. The CDR3 DNA reads as TGCGCCAGCAGCCCTAGGACAGGGGAAGGTGAGCAGTTCTTC. It specifies CASSPRTGEGEQFF.

The V gene is TRBV18, the J gene TRBJ1-3; the match to TRBD1 covers 8 bases. V lost 5 bases to trimming and J lost 4 bases; unmatched junction nucleotides: 4. This CDR3 has 14 amino acids. CDR1 KGHSH and CDR2 LQKENI come from the germline V gene. The CDR3 reads CASSGTGDGNTIYF. In nucleotides, the CDR3 is TGTGCCAGCTCAGGGACAGGCGACGGAAACACCATATATTTT.

The chain has TRBV12-3 or TRBV12-4 and TRBJ1-5, with a tentative D call TRBD1 (6 bases). Trimming left V 5 bases short and J 13 bases short, with 18 bases between. This CDR3 contains 13 residues. CDR3 residues: CASSRPGESLQHF. The CDR3 nucleotides are TGTGCCAGCAGTCGGCCAGGGGAATCTTTGCAGCATTTT.

The CDR3 DNA reads TGTGCCACCTCCCGGGGTTTGAGCACAGATACGCAGTATTTT. Translating gives CATSRGLSTDTQYF. The chain carries TRBV24-1 and TRBJ2-3; D is perhaps TRBD2 (5 bases). Germline V gives CDR1 KGHDR, CDR2 SFDVKD. The V and J ends lost 9 bases and 0 bases respectively, with 12 bases between them. CDR3 length: 14 amino acids.

V is TRBV4-1 and J is TRBJ2-7; D is perhaps TRBD1 (5 bases). Germline values: CDR1 MGHRA, CDR2 YSYEKL. V lost 0 bases and J 6 bases, leaving 21 bases between the germline ends. CDR3 length: 17 residues. CDR3 nucleotide sequence: TGCGCCAGCAGCCAAGATCCCAGCTTGGGGCCCCGCGGCGAGCAGTACTTC. This translates into CASSQDPSLGPRGEQYF.